Below, 6 T cell receptor beta chains from the same sample are listed, as sequenced in a study of T cell responses to AZD1222 COVID-19 vaccine. Clones were sequenced by immunoSEQ multiplex PCR, and TCRdb holds only the in-frame ones, with some missing. Of about 140,000 clones listed, about 93% are singletons. The starting material was peripheral blood, obtained on day 0 of AZD1222 vaccination. The origin of the receptors is an adult in good health.

The chain carries TRBV28 and TRBJ1-1; perhaps TRBD1 as D (6 bases). Germline values: CDR1 MDHEN, CDR2 SYDVKM. V lost 2 bases and J lost 7, with 20 bases in between. This CDR3 has 16 residues. The CDR3 bases are TGTGCCAGCAGTTTACCCCAGGGGCGCTGGGGCAATGAAGCTTTCTTT. Protein product: CASSLPQGRWGNEAFF.

This rearrangement joins TRBV20-1 to TRBJ1-6; weak D call: TRBD1 (6 bases). V was cut by 4 bases and J by 9 bases, with 13 bases left in between. CDR1 and CDR2 from the germline V gene are DFQATT and SNEGSKA (reference sequence). This CDR3 has 13 amino acids. The CDR3 DNA reads as TGCAGTGCTATTGAACAGGGAGTTTCACCCCTCCACTTT. Amino acids: CSAIEQGVSPLHF.

In DNA form, the CDR3 reads TGTGCCAGCAGCTTAATCAGGGTGATACAGGGTGACACTGAAGCTTTCTTT. Protein product: CASSLIRVIQGDTEAFF. The chain carries TRBV7-8 and TRBJ1-1; D perhaps matches TRBD1 (6 bases). This CDR3 has 17 amino acids. Germline V gives CDR1 SGHVS, CDR2 FQNEAQ. Trimming removed 2 bases from V and 3 bases from J, with 19 bases in between.

V gene TRBV6-5 combines with J gene TRBJ1-2, with D uncertain. Germline lookup yields CDR1 MNHEY and CDR2 SVGAGI. V lost 7 bases and J 5 bases, leaving 14 bases between the germline ends. The CDR3 has 13 amino acids. The chain's CDR3 is CASTVTASYGYTF. The CDR3 nucleotides are TGTGCCAGCACCGTGACGGCAAGTTATGGCTACACCTTC.

V usage is TRBV4-3 and J usage is TRBJ2-7; no reliable D call. Germline loops: CDR1 LGHNA, CDR2 YSLEER. This CDR3 comprises 13 residues. With 1 base removed from V and 5 bases from J, the gap between germline ends came to 9 bases. In DNA form, the CDR3 reads TGCGCCAGCAGCCAAGGCCCACGGGACGAGCAGTACTTC. This gives the protein CASSQGPRDEQYF.

This clone was seen once. The rearrangement joins TRBV28 to TRBJ1-2; TRBD1 might be the D (6 bases). The V gene lost 5 bases and the J gene lost 5 bases, with 12 bases spanning the gap. The CDR3 contains 13 residues. CDR1 is MDHEN, CDR2 SYDVKM, per germline. CDR3: CASSQHQGYGYTF. The CDR3, as DNA: TGTGCCAGCAGTCAACACCAGGGGTATGGCTACACCTTC.